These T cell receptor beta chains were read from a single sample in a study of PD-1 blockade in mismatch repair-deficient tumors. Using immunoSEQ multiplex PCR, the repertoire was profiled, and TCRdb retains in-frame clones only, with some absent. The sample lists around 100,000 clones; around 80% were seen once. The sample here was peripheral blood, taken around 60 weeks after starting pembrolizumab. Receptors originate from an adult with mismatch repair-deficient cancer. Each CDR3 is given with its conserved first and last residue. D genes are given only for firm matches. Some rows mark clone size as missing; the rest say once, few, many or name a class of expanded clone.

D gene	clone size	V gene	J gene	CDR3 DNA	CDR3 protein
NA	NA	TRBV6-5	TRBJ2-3	TGTGCCAGCAGTTCAAGGGCTACAGATACGCAGTATTTT	CASSSRATDTQYF
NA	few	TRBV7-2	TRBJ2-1	TGTGCCAGCAGCCAATCGGAGAGGGGCAAGCAGTTCTTC	CASSQSERGKQFF
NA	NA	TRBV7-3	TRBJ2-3	TGTGCCAGCAGCTTAACGAGGTTTGATACGCAGTATTTT	CASSLTRFDTQYF
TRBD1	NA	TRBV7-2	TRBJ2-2	TGTGCCAGCAGCTCGAAGACAGGGTGGAGCGGGGAGCTGTTTTTT	CASSSKTGWSGELFF
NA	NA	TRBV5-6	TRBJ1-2	TGTGCCAGCAGCCCGCGGGTTCGGGGCCCTAACTATGGCTACACCTTC	CASSPRVRGPNYGYTF
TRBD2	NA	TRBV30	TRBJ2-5	TGTGCCTGGGGCAGACTAGCGGGTTTGGAGACCCAGTACTTC	CAWGRLAGLETQYF
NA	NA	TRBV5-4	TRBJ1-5	TGTGCCAGCAGCTTAGAGAGGAATCAGCCCCAGCATTTT	CASSLERNQPQHF
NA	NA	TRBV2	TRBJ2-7	TGTGCCAGCAGTGAACTGAATGACAGTAAGTACTACGAGCAGTACTTC	CASSELNDSKYYEQYF
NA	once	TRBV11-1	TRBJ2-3	TGTGCCAGCAGCTTAGTCGGGAGTAGCACAGATACGCAGTATTTT	CASSLVGSSTDTQYF
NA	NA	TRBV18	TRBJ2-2	TGTGCCAGCTCACCATTGGTCGCAGCTCCGAACACCGGGGAGCTGTTTTTT	CASSPLVAAPNTGELFF
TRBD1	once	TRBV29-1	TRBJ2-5	TGCAGCGTGCGGGACAGGGTCCAAGAGACCCAGTACTTC	CSVRDRVQETQYF
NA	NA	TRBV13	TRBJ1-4	TGTGCCAGCAGCTTAGGAGGGGGAACTAATGAAAAACTGTTTTTT	CASSLGGGTNEKLFF
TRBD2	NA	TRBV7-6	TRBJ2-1	TGTGCCAGCAGCCCCGAACCCCCAACTATAGCGGGGAGCTCCTACAATGAGCAGTTCTTC	CASSPEPPTIAGSSYNEQFF
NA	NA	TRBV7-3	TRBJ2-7	TGTGCCAGCAGCTTAGGTCCTTCCTACGAGCAGTACTTC	CASSLGPSYEQYF
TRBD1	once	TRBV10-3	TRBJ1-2	TGTGCCATCAGTGAGACGTTGACAGGGATAATCTATGGCTACACCTTC	CAISETLTGIIYGYTF
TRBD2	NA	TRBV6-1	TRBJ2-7	TGTGCCAGTCTAGCGGGGTCCTCCTACGAGCAGTACTTC	CASLAGSSYEQYF
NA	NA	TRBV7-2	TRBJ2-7	TGTGCCAGCAGCTCAGAATGGTCGGTCCGCGGCGAGCAGTACTTC	CASSSEWSVRGEQYF
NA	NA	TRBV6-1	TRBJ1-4	TGTGCCAGCAGTGCTTACAGGGAGCGAGATGAAAAACTGTTTTTT	CASSAYRERDEKLFF
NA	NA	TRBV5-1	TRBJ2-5	TGCGCCAGCAGCTTGTTGGGCACCGACCAAGAGACCCAGTACTTC	CASSLLGTDQETQYF
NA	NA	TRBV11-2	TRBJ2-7	TGTGCCAGCAGCCCCGACAGTCTGTCCTACGAGCAGTACTTC	CASSPDSLSYEQYF
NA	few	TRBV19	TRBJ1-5	TGTGCCAGTAGTATACAGCGCTACAATCAGCCCCAGCATTTT	CASSIQRYNQPQHF
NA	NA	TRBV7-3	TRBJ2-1	TGTGCCAGCAGCTTAGGGGTTAGAACCCCCGATGAGCAGTTCTTC	CASSLGVRTPDEQFF
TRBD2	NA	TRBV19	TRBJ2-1	TGTGCCAGTAGTATGGACGGGACTAGACGAAATGAGCAGTTCTTC	CASSMDGTRRNEQFF
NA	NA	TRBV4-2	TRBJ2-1	TGTGCCAGCAGCCAAGATGGGCGGGTGAGGAACTACAATGAGCAGTTCTTC	CASSQDGRVRNYNEQFF
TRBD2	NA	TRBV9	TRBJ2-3	TGTGCCAGCAGCGTAGCTCCACAGAGCGGGAGATTGGAAGATACGCAGTATTTT	CASSVAPQSGRLEDTQYF
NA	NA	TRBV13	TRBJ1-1	TGTGCCAGCAGCTTACGCAAAGGAATAAACACTGAAGCTTTCTTT	CASSLRKGINTEAFF
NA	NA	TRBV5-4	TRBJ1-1	TGTGCCACCAACGGGGGGGCCTTTGAAGCTTTCTTT	CATNGGAFEAFF
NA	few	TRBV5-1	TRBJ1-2	TGCGCCAGCAGCTTGTCCGGGGACTCCTATGGCTACACCTTC	CASSLSGDSYGYTF